This section outlines one TCR beta chain sequence together with its context. The method was immunoSEQ multiplex PCR; TCRdb's version includes in-frame clones alone and lacks a portion of them. The table has some 150,000 clones, 70% to 90% seen once. The CDR3 contains 15 residues. Germline CDR1 reads MNHEY; CDR2 reads SMNVEV (reference sequence). With 8 bases clipped from V and 3 bases from J, the junction kept 10 bases outside the gene matches. These data come from a study of T cell responses to AZD1222 COVID-19 vaccine. Sequenced here: peripheral blood, sampled on day 0 of AZD1222 vaccination. The receptor's source is an adult in good health. The chain recombines TRBV27 with TRBJ2-5; 9 nucleotides match TRBD1. The CDR3 bases are TGTGCCAGCCGATCGACAGGGGGTAGGAAAGAGACCCAGTACTTC. This encodes CASRSTGGRKETQYF.